This paragraph covers one T cell receptor (beta chain) sequence. Its antigen remains unidentified. The entry originates in a study of shared clonotypes between healthy human individuals. CD45RO-negative, CCR7-selected cells formed the naive CD8 fraction, which excluded terminally differentiated effector memory CD45RA+ cells. V was shortened by 3 bases and J by 4 bases, with 7 bases between the two germline ends. The CDR3 is 13 amino acids. CDR1 and CDR2 (germline): MGHDK, SYGVNS. Investigators spread the genomic DNA of each subset evenly over several immunoSEQ plates. Clones were sequenced by immunoSEQ multiplex PCR, and TCRdb holds only the in-frame ones, with some missing. The sample holds 2 million to 2.5 million clones; 85% to 95% are singletons and the top ten take about 1.5%. Overall study results and limits: The sole specimen, blood, was sampled, and tissue repertoires likely differ.

This chain connects TRBV25-1 to TRBJ2-1, with D possibly matching TRBD2 (6 bases). The TCR originated in a man between 18 and 29 years old in good health. Some clones in this sample may be carry-over from other donors' samples. The material sequenced was naive CD8+ T cells from PBMCs. The DNA of the CDR3 is TGTGCCAGCAGTGACGGGACTTACAATGAGCAGTTCTTC. Protein: CASSDGTYNEQFF.